This TCR beta chain derives from a study of shared clonotypes between healthy human individuals (dated by TCRdb to between 2020 and 2021). Background for the entire study: The cohort comprised a couple of women and a few men aged 18 to 49 years. For each donor, CD4 naive and CD4 memory were each given three plates, CD8 naive was given two plates, and CD8 memory was given one plate. The study deeply sequenced blood TCR repertoires of five healthy adults to estimate repertoire size and the extent of clonotype sharing between individuals. To increase sequencing depth and limit assay-specific biases, TCR repertoire library preparation and sequencing were carried out by different laboratories using diverse techniques. Between about 0.9 and 10 billion PBMCs per donor were obtained by leukapheresis. Study-wide findings and limitations: Sampling was limited to blood, and TCR repertoires in tissue likely differ from TCR repertoires in blood. Rarefaction of sorted-subset datasets indicated incomplete sequencing despite the large sequencing depth. Pairwise subsampling led to the expectation that sequencing depth would affect the degree of clonotype sharing among donors. Naive subsets generally had larger estimated clonotype richness than memory subsets did. Compared with non-shared clonotypes, the clonotypes found in all four sorted-subset donors had higher generation probabilities. When a handful of donors were compared, the shared fraction of clonotypes was approximately 5% for naive CD4, approximately 3.3% for naive CD8, more than 2% for memory CD4, and under 0.5% for memory CD8. The genetic and exposure-history diversity represented was limited by the small number of donors.

Including the terminal cysteine and phenylalanine, the CDR3 comprises 10 residues. The entry retains the CDR3 DNA only, 30 bases that are in frame from base 1. Trimming at the junction amounts to 8 bases on V and 15 bases on J, and the germline ends lie 14 bases apart. CDR1 and CDR2 are drawn from the germline V gene (reference sequence): MNHEY, SMNVEV. For the CD8 naive samples, CD45RO-negative cells were positively selected for CCR7, yielding a CD45RA+CCR7+ population from which TemRA cells were excluded. Donors were healthy HIV-negative adults with no recently reported acute infections or vaccinations. Every donor was a Caucasian adult living in Nashville, Tennessee, USA. After blood collection by leukapheresis, PBMCs were isolated using Ficoll-Histopaque density gradient centrifugation and then cryopreserved in the vapor phase of liquid nitrogen. Analytical flow cytometry was used to check the purity and quantity of every magnetically sorted T cell population. From each sorted fraction, genomic DNA was isolated and quantified by UV absorbance on a Nanodrop 2000c.

Note on this clone: Its target antigen remains unknown. No per-base quality is available; no much larger clone lies one base away.

TCR CDR3 regions were amplified from genomic DNA by multiplex PCR using the deep immunoSEQ assay. Genomic DNA extracted from each cell subset was distributed evenly over all wells of several immunoSEQ 96-well plates, and each plate served as one replicate. Each replicate PCR for sorted subsets received about 0.2 ug genomic DNA, equal to about 30,000 T cell genomes. Purified libraries were quantified with a Qubit 3.0 fluorometer, sized on a Bioanalyzer 2100, and re-quantified with the KAPA Library Quantification kit. Every immunoSEQ 96-well plate was sequenced on a dedicated single-read 150-cycle Illumina NextSeq 550 flow cell. The authors processed their data as follows. Because the immunoSEQ output held only junctional sequences and lacked quality scores, the filtering could not match the filtering applied to full-length reads. To assign V/J genes and CDR3, sequences were annotated using PyIR, a Python wrapper for IgBLAST v1.9, with IMGT germline references. Reads were removed for weak V/J assignments (E-value above 1e-6), missing CDR3, stop codons, out-of-frame junctions, or ambiguous translated residues. V3J clonotypes were defined by identical inferred V gene, J gene, and CDR3 amino acid sequence. To compute the percentage overlap between repertoires, the number of shared unique clonotypes was divided by the size of the smaller repertoire. Three approaches were used to assess repertoire richness: RTK rarefaction, the Chao1 estimator, and Recon v2.1 estimates of unobserved clonotypes. Generation probabilities were computed with OLGA for all TCRbeta clonotypes obtained by the gDNA method from four donors. The immuneACCESS repertoire file appears here via TCRdb, limited to in-frame rearrangements. These files lack a portion of the clones; in checked studies, under half of the deficit traces to unresolved V genes, and the cause of the others is not known. V and J calls and clone size come straight from that table; D and trimming were deduced from the DNA. This sample comprises about 820,000 clones, approximately 92% of them detected only once. The ten biggest clones cover more than 20% of the sample.

The sequencing sample was made of naive CD8+ T cells sorted from blood. The sample's cell subset or site, from its label and the paper: CD45RA+CCR7+. The sequence was collected from a man aged 25 to 45 in good health. The V and J segments used are TRBV27 and TRBJ2-1; the D segment is perhaps TRBD1 or TRBD2, each sharing 5 matched bases. The sequenced DNA: TGTGCCAGCGGGGGACCTAGCTGGTTCTTC. Translated, this is CASGGPSWFF.